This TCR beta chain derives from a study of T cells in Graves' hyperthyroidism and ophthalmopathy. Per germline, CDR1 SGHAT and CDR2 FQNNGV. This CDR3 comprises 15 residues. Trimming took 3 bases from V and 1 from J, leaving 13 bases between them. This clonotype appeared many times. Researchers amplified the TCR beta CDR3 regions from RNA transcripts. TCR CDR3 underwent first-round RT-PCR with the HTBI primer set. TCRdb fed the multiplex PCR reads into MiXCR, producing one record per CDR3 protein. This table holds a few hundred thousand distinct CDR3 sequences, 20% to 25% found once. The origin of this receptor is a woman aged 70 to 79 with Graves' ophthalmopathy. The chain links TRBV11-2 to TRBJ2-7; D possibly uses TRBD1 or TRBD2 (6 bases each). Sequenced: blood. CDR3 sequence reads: CASSLSQGRSYEQYF. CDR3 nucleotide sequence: TGTGCCAGCAGCTTGTCCCAGGGGAGGTCCTACGAGCAGTACTTC. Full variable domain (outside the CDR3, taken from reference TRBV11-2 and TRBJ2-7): EAGVAQSPRYKIIEKRQSVAFWCNPISGHATLYWYQQILGQGPKLLIQFQNNGVVDDSQLPKDRFSAERLKGVDSTLKIQPAKLEDSAVYLCASSLSQGRSYEQYFGPGTRLTVT.